This entry is about one T cell receptor beta chain. This clonotype was counted between two and nine times. No cognate antigen has been identified for it. Per-base quality was not reported, and no clone a single base away is much larger than it. These data originate in a study of response to subunit inactivated influenza vaccine (dated by TCRdb to the late 2010s). About the study as a whole: The study used deep quantitative T cell receptor repertoire profiling to track responses to a trivalent subunit inactivated influenza vaccine.

Broader findings and caveats from the paper: It was suggested by the authors that each seasonal influenza vaccination may recruit only a limited number of new T cells.

Receptor amplification or capture employed RT-PCR. Sequenced using an Illumina HiSeq 2500. The raw public reads went through TCRdb reprocessing: fastp at Q25, MiXCR clone calling, in-frame beta chains kept. Each record represents a unique CDR3 protein, reported with the most common genes and DNA among its rows. A total of approximately 530,000 distinct CDR3 sequences appear in this sample, approximately 7.3% of them only once. Around 13% of the sample goes to the ten largest clones. In the germline V gene, CDR1 corresponds to LGHNA and CDR2 to YSLEER. The CDR3 sequence holds 15 residues, the cysteine and phenylalanine included. Left in the record is the CDR3 DNA by itself, 45 bases read in frame from the first base. Compared with germline, V lacks 0 bases and J lacks 4 bases; bases without a gene match: 4.

The receptor was isolated from a man in his fifties or sixties who received an inactivated influenza vaccine. Donor details come from another sample of the same person, matched by shared clones. The material sequenced was PBMCs from blood, taken less than 30 months after vaccination. The chain couples TRBV4-3 to TRBJ2-7, and 9 junction bases match TRBD2. The nucleotide sequence is given as TGCGCCAGCAGCCAAGAGGATAGCGGGAGTTACGAGCAGTACTTC. Translation gives CASSQEDSGSYEQYF.